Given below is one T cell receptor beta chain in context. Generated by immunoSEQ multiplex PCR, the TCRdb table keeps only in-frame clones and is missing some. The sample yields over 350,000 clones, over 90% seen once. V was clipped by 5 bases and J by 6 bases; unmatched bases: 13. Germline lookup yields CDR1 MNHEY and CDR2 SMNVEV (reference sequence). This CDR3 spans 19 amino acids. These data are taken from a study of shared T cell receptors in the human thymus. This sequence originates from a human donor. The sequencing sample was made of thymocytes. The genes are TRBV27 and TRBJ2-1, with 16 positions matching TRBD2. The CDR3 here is CASSLGTSGRAYRTNEQFF. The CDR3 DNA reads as TGTGCCAGCAGTCTCGGGACTAGCGGGAGGGCCTACCGAACCAATGAGCAGTTCTTC.